The 31 T cell receptor beta chains in this list originate from one sample, sequenced in a study of T cells after yellow fever vaccination. TCRdb fed the 5' RACE reads into MiXCR, producing one record per CDR3 protein. In the table there are some 110,000 distinct CDR3 sequences, around 7.7% of which are singletons. Sequenced here: CD4+ T cells sorted from PBMCs, sampled around 10 days after the first yellow fever vaccination. The receptor set was obtained from a man younger than 35 who received the YFV17D yellow fever vaccine.

In regard to this clonotype: A much larger clone differs from this one at a single base, so this may be a read error. The rearrangement joins TRBV3-1 to TRBJ1-1; D possibly corresponds to TRBD1 (6 bases). V was trimmed by 7 bases and J by 5 bases, leaving 14 bases between them. CDR1 and CDR2 (germline): LGHDT, YNNKEL (reference sequence). The CDR3 runs to 13 residues. CDR3 amino acids: CASTPDRKTEAFF. DNA for the CDR3: TGTGCCAGCACCCCAGACAGGAAGACTGAAGCTTTCTTT.

This clonotype was seen a few times. The chain combines TRBV5-4 with TRBJ2-5; D perhaps matches TRBD1 (6 bases). The CDR3 loop spans 14 amino acids. Per the germline V gene, CDR1 is SGHNT and CDR2 is YYREEE (reference sequence). The ends were cut back, 1 base at V and 4 bases at J, with 11 bases in the middle. The CDR3 sequence: CASSLQGSRETQYF. DNA of the CDR3: TGTGCCAGCAGCTTGCAGGGGTCAAGAGAGACCCAGTACTTC.

The table lists this clonotype with many counts. J is TRBJ1-3 and V is TRBV20-1, with D unresolved. From germline, CDR1 is DFQATT and CDR2 SNEGSKA (reference sequence). The V end was cut by 5 bases, the J end by 0 bases, with 11 bases between. The CDR3 sequence is 14 residues long. CDR3: CSAQRRSSGNTIYF. The CDR3 nucleotides are TGCAGTGCTCAGAGGCGAAGCTCTGGAAACACCATATATTTT.

The chain links TRBV12-3 or TRBV12-4 to TRBJ2-5, with 12 positions matching TRBD2. The ends lost 1 base at V and 5 bases at J; junction bases unmatched: 11. This CDR3 is built from 18 residues. In DNA form, the CDR3 reads TGTGCCAGCAGTTTAGGGGCTCCTAGCGGGGGGGCTGGCGAGACCCAGTACTTC. As protein: CASSLGAPSGGAGETQYF.

This clonotype was detected many times. This CDR3 reads CASSSDIPGFSPLHF. As DNA, the CDR3 is TGTGCCAGCAGCTCAGACATACCAGGGTTTTCACCCCTCCACTTT. The J gene is TRBJ1-6, the V gene TRBV7-2; a weak D match, TRBD1 (5 bases). Germline-derived CDR1 and CDR2 are SGHTA and FQGNSA. With 4 bases removed from V and 9 bases from J, the gap between germline ends came to 16 bases. The CDR3 loop spans 15 amino acids.

At least ten counts were recorded for this clonotype. J is TRBJ2-7 and V is TRBV12-3 or TRBV12-4, with D possibly matching TRBD1 (5 bases). The ends were cut back, 5 bases at V and 7 bases at J, with 12 bases in the middle. This CDR3 contains 12 residues. The CDR3 loop reads CASSRPPGEQYF. CDR3 nucleotide sequence: TGTGCCAGCAGTAGACCTCCAGGGGAGCAGTACTTC.

Many counts were recorded for this clonotype. This chain links TRBV4-2 with TRBJ2-7, with 10 bases identical to TRBD2. Losses at the gene ends were 0 bases for V and 3 bases for J; bases not matched to a gene: 5. The CDR3 has 16 residues. CDR1 and CDR2 from the germline V gene are LGHNA and YNFKEQ. In DNA form, the CDR3 reads TGTGCCAGCAGCCAAGAGACTAGCGGGCCCTACTACGAGCAGTACTTC. Its protein is CASSQETSGPYYEQYF.

This clonotype appeared many times. One junction end disagrees with the germline gene, perhaps due to a read error. This chain joins TRBV12-3 or TRBV12-4 and TRBJ2-3; tentative D call: TRBD1 (5 bases). The CDR3 runs 11 residues. Written as DNA, the CDR3 is TGTGCCAGCAGTTTTAAGACAGTCTTAGATTTT. Amino acid sequence: CASSFKTVLDF.

This chain uses TRBV6-1 with TRBJ2-5, with a possible D match to TRBD1 (5 bases). CDR1 MNHNS and CDR2 SASEGT come from the germline V gene. The CDR3 extends over 14 amino acids. V gave up 1 base and J gave up 5 bases, with 11 bases separating them. The CDR3 DNA reads TGTGCCAGCAGTGAAGTGACAGCGACTGAGACCCAGTACTTC. Encoded protein: CASSEVTATETQYF.

J is TRBJ2-3 and V is TRBV20-1, with D tentatively TRBD2 (6 bases). The CDR3 extends over 15 amino acids. Germline CDR1 DFQATT, CDR2 SNEGSKA (reference sequence). V was clipped by 6 bases and J by 2 bases, with 18 bases between them. The CDR3 protein is CSADAGLSPTDTQYF. CDR3 nucleotide sequence: TGCAGTGCGGACGCGGGACTCTCTCCCACAGATACGCAGTATTTT.

A few counts support this clonotype. The V gene is TRBV7-8, the J gene TRBJ2-1; tentatively, D is TRBD1 (6 bases). The germline V gene encodes CDR1 SGHVS and CDR2 FQNEAQ. The CDR3 spans 16 residues. V was trimmed by 5 bases and J by 3 bases, leaving 17 bases between them. The CDR3 region has the DNA TGTGCCAGCAGCCAATACCAGGGGCGCCTCTACAATGAGCAGTTCTTC. Protein sequence: CASSQYQGRLYNEQFF.

This clonotype was found many times. The rearrangement uses TRBV10-3 and TRBJ1-3; D remains unclear. Trimming took off 0 bases at V and 0 bases at J, with 6 bases between the two ends. Germline CDR1 and CDR2: ENHRY and SYGVKD. CDR3 length equals 15 residues. The CDR3 spells CAISESTYSGNTIYF. Written as DNA, the CDR3 is TGTGCCATCAGTGAGTCGACATACTCTGGAAACACCATATATTTT.

This clonotype was observed at least ten times. The chain is built from TRBV7-2 and TRBJ2-5; TRBD2 matches at 10 bases. The CDR3 covers 16 residues. The germline V gene encodes CDR1 SGHTA and CDR2 FQGNSA. Trimming at V came to 3 bases and at J to 7 bases, leaving 11 bases not matched to a gene. The CDR3 DNA is TGTGCCAGCAGCTTGGTCCGTGGACTAGCGGAGGGGACCCAGTACTTC. Protein product: CASSLVRGLAEGTQYF.

This clonotype was seen many times. The chain employs TRBV11-2 and TRBJ2-1, with TRBD2 identical over 8 bases. The CDR3 is made up of 16 amino acids. The ends lost 2 bases at V and 0 bases at J; junction bases unmatched: 3. Germline V lookup: CDR1 SGHAT, CDR2 FQNNGV. In nucleotides, the CDR3 is TGTGCCAGCAGCTTATATCGGGGGGGCTCCTACAATGAGCAGTTCTTC. Protein sequence: CASSLYRGGSYNEQFF.

In this sample, this clonotype turned up many times. The V call is TRBV21-1, the J call TRBJ2-2; TRBD1 is taken as the D call from the table, unchecked against the DNA. TRBV21-1 is listed as a pseudogene. The CDR3 sequence is 16 residues long. CDR3 sequence: CASSKETGVNTGELFF. The CDR3 nucleotides read TGTGCCAGCAGCAAAGAGACAGGGGTGAACACCGGGGAGCTGTTTTTT.

This clonotype has at least ten counts. The chain uses TRBV18 and TRBJ2-7; a weak D match, TRBD1 (6 bases). Germline-derived CDR1 and CDR2 are KGHSH and LQKENI. With 3 bases removed from V and 6 bases from J, the gap between germline ends came to 12 bases. This CDR3 contains 13 residues. CDR3 DNA sequence: TGTGCCAGCTCACCTGGACAGATTTCCGAGCAGTACGTC. Amino acids: CASSPGQISEQYV.

This clonotype was observed many times. This chain joins TRBV7-3 and TRBJ2-3, with D uncertain. Germline V gene lookup returns CDR1 SGHTA and CDR2 FQGTGA. Trimming took 5 bases from V and 0 from J, leaving 9 bases between them. This CDR3 has 14 residues. The CDR3 reads CASSPSMSTDTQYF. The CDR3 nucleotides read TGTGCCAGCAGCCCTTCGATGAGCACAGATACGCAGTATTTT.

Regarding this clonotype: Given a much more abundant clone one base away, this may be a read error. The rearrangement joins TRBV9 to TRBJ1-2; possible D gene TRBD1, 5 bases. The V and J ends lost 5 bases and 4 bases respectively, with 9 bases between them. The CDR3 is 12 amino acids. The germline CDR1 and CDR2 sequences are SGDLS and YYNGEE. Here the CDR3 reads CASRGRVYGYTF. CDR3 bases: TGTGCCAGCAGGGGACGGGTCTATGGCTACACCTTC.

The table lists this clonotype with many counts. The gene calls are TRBV4-3 and TRBJ2-5; tentative D call: TRBD2 (5 bases). The CDR3 is 14 amino acids. Trimming removed 0 bases from V and 5 bases from J, with 10 bases in between. CDR1 is LGHNA, CDR2 YSLEER, per germline. CDR3 in DNA: TGCGCCAGCAGCCAAGATCGGGATAGGGAGACCCAGTACTTC. Residues: CASSQDRDRETQYF.

The table lists this clonotype with many counts. V gene TRBV5-1 combines with J gene TRBJ1-2; weak D call: TRBD1 (6 bases). Germline V gives CDR1 SGHRS, CDR2 YFSETQ. This CDR3 region has 14 residues. V was trimmed by 0 bases and J by 4 bases, leaving 10 bases between them. The CDR3 bases are TGCGCCAGCAGCTTGGGCCAGGGGACCTATGGCTACACCTTC. Amino acid sequence: CASSLGQGTYGYTF.

This clonotype was recorded at least ten times. The chain joins TRBV6-5 to TRBJ1-5; the match to TRBD1 covers 9 bases. CDR1 is MNHEY, CDR2 SVGAGI, per germline. CDR3 length: 16 residues. J gave up 4 bases and V 5 bases, and 9 bases lay outside the gene matches. The CDR3: CASSRSQGARNQPQHF. The DNA for the CDR3 is TGTGCCAGCAGTCGTTCACAGGGGGCTCGTAATCAGCCCCAGCATTTT.

Remarks on this clonotype: The junction and the germline gene differ at one end; a read error may be behind it. The gene calls are TRBV5-5 and TRBJ1-3; the D is unclear. Germline V lookup: CDR1 SGHKS, CDR2 YYEKEE (reference sequence). The CDR3 runs to 15 residues. The CDR3 region is CAISPGRISGNTIYF. CDR3 bases: TGTGCCATCAGCCCTGGTCGGATCTCTGGAAACACCATATATTTT.

This clonotype was detected ten times or more. The germline gene is not matched at one end of the junction; a read error may be the cause. The chain uses TRBV18 and TRBJ2-1; 7 bases are shared with TRBD1. CDR3 size: 14 residues. CDR1 and CDR2 (germline): KGHSH, LQKENI. CDR3 coding DNA: TGTGCCAGCTCGTTCACAGGGGTGGATGGTGAGCGGTTCTTC. Its protein is CASSFTGVDGERFF. Variable domain in full (rest from reference TRBV18 and TRBJ2-1): NAGVMQNPRHLVRRRGQEARLRCSPMKGHSHVYWYRQLPEEGLKFMVYLQKENIIDESGMPKERFSAEFPKEGPSILRIQQVVRGDSAAYFCASSFTGVDGERFFGPGTRLTVL.

The chain recombines TRBV5-4 with TRBJ2-3, with 8 nucleotides matching TRBD2. CDR1 SGHNT and CDR2 YYREEE come from the germline V gene (reference sequence). V lost 2 bases and J lost 5; bases outside the gene matches: 10. CDR3 length: 16 amino acids. The CDR3 spells CASSFWNGGAGDTQYF. Written as DNA, the CDR3 is TGTGCCAGCAGCTTCTGGAACGGGGGGGCTGGAGATACGCAGTATTTT.

This rearrangement joins TRBV10-3 to TRBJ2-6; D gene ambiguous. The germline gives CDR1 ENHRY, CDR2 SYGVKD. V was pared by 7 bases and J by 2 bases, with 6 bases between. This CDR3 has 13 residues. The CDR3 here is CAINLPGANVLTF. The CDR3 DNA reads as TGTGCCATCAACCTCCCTGGGGCCAACGTCCTGACTTTC.

This chain joins TRBV19 and TRBJ2-5; no definite D call. This CDR3 spans 13 amino acids. The V gene lost 3 bases and the J gene lost 5 bases, with 10 bases spanning the gap. CDR1 is LNHDA and CDR2 is SQIVND in the germline V gene (reference sequence). For the CDR3, the DNA is TGTGCCAGTAGTATCGCCCGGTCGGAGACCCAGTACTTC. Amino acid sequence: CASSIARSETQYF.

The table lists this clonotype with many counts. The J gene is TRBJ2-7, the V gene TRBV7-9; possibly TRBD2 for D (5 bases). CDR1 and CDR2 (germline): SEHNR, FQNEAQ (reference sequence). Trimming cost V 4 bases and J 6 bases, with 13 bases left between them. The CDR3 contains 13 residues. CDR3 DNA: TGTGCCAGCAGCTCAAGGACTCGAGTCGAGCAGTACGTC. This gives the protein CASSSRTRVEQYV.

This clonotype was detected many times. The V gene is TRBV15, the J gene TRBJ2-3; D is ambiguous. The CDR3 runs 14 residues. The germline V gene has CDR1 LNHNV and CDR2 YYDKDF (reference sequence). V was shortened by 1 base and J by 5 bases, with 10 bases between the two germline ends. As DNA, the CDR3 is TGTGCCACCAGCAGAGTGGAACCAAAAGATACGCAGTATTTT. This sequence encodes CATSRVEPKDTQYF.

The V call is TRBV23-1, the J call TRBJ2-1, with 8 bases that match TRBD1. TRBV23-1 is an ORF for which the function is uncertain. J lost 3 bases, V lost 0 bases, and 4 bases had no gene match. CDR3 size: 16 residues. CDR3 region: CASSQSLTGDYNEQFF. DNA for the CDR3: TGCGCCAGCAGTCAATCTCTGACAGGGGACTACAATGAGCAGTTCTTC.

This clonotype was counted at least ten times. The chain employs TRBV2 and TRBJ1-2, with D perhaps matching TRBD1 (5 bases). V shed 4 bases and J shed 8 bases, with 14 bases lying between them. The length of the CDR3 is 13 residues. Germline CDR1 is SNHLY and CDR2 is FYNNEI. The CDR3 loop reads CASSVRRDGGYTF. The CDR3, as DNA: TGTGCCAGCAGTGTCCGCAGGGACGGCGGCTACACCTTC.

There are many counts of this clonotype. The chain joins TRBV5-1 to TRBJ2-3; 7 bases align to TRBD2. V lost 4 bases and J lost 0; bases outside the gene matches: 8. Per germline, CDR1 SGHRS and CDR2 YFSETQ. The CDR3 has 16 amino acids. This CDR3 reads CASSQRPGGSTDTQYF. The CDR3 region has the DNA TGCGCCAGCAGCCAACGACCGGGGGGAAGCACAGATACGCAGTATTTT.